A single sample is the source of the 20 T cell receptor beta chains below, sequenced in a study of shared clonotypes between healthy human individuals. Only in-frame clones appear in the TCRdb table, and some are missing; sequencing was by immunoSEQ multiplex PCR. Of around 1.9 million clones in the sample, about 93% are singletons; the top ten hold about 1.8%. Terminally differentiated effector memory CD45RA+ cells were excluded from the naive CD8 cells, which were CD45RO-negative and positively selected for CCR7. Sequencing used naive CD8+ T cells from PBMCs. These TCRs come from a man aged 18-30 years in good health. Some clones in this sample may be carry-over from other donors' samples.

The rearrangement uses TRBV15 and TRBJ2-2; D is unresolved. Germline V lookup: CDR1 LNHNV, CDR2 YYDKDF (reference sequence). Trimming took 1 base from V and 6 from J, leaving 6 bases between them. This CDR3 comprises 13 residues. The CDR3: CATSRATPGELFF. In DNA form, the CDR3 reads TGTGCCACCAGCAGAGCTACCCCCGGGGAGCTGTTTTTT. Using reference TRBV15 and TRBJ2-2 for the parts outside the CDR3, the full variable domain is DAMVIQNPRYQVTQFGKPVTLSCSQTLNHNVMYWYQQKSSQAPKLLFHYYDKDFNNEADTPDNFQSRRPNTSFCFLDIRSPGLGDTAMYLCATSRATPGELFFGEGSRLTVL.

V usage is TRBV2 and J usage is TRBJ2-3; no firm D call. Trimming took 4 bases from V and 0 from J, leaving 14 bases between them. The CDR3 covers 16 residues. The germline V gene has CDR1 SNHLY and CDR2 FYNNEI. This chain's CDR3 is CASSVPSGTSTDTQYF. CDR3 in DNA: TGTGCCAGCAGTGTCCCGTCGGGCACTAGCACAGATACGCAGTATTTT.

This clone was observed a single time. The chain uses TRBV5-8 and TRBJ1-2, with D unresolved. CDR3 size: 13 residues. CDR1 and CDR2 (germline): SGHTS, YDEGEE. With 1 base removed from V and 4 bases from J, the gap between germline ends came to 8 bases. The CDR3 is CASSLRTVYGYTF. The CDR3 DNA reads TGTGCCAGCAGCTTGAGAACCGTCTATGGCTACACCTTC.

The chain uses TRBV12-5 and TRBJ2-3, with 14 bases fitting TRBD2. V dropped 6 bases and J dropped 2; count of bases not matched to a gene: 10. The CDR3 totals 18 residues. The V gene's germline CDR1 is LGHNT and CDR2 FRNRAP. The DNA for the CDR3 is TGTGCTAGTGGCCGGGGACTAGCGGGAGCCGGGGTCACAGATACGCAGTATTTT. Its protein product is CASGRGLAGAGVTDTQYF.

Of note for this clone: At the DNA level, this CDR3 is encoded by other sequences in the same sample as well. The chain has TRBV5-1 and TRBJ2-7, with D unresolved. Trimming stripped 0 bases from V and 4 bases from J, with 8 bases between. The CDR3 has 13 residues. Germline loops: CDR1 SGHRS, CDR2 YFSETQ. The CDR3 here is CASSLDSTYEQYF. In DNA form, the CDR3 reads TGCGCCAGCAGCTTGGACAGCACTTACGAGCAGTACTTC.

V gene TRBV10-2 combines with J gene TRBJ2-1, with 14 nucleotides matching TRBD2. CDR3 size: 18 residues. V lost 6 bases and J lost 2; bases outside the gene matches: 9. CDR1 is WSHSY, CDR2 SAAADI, per germline. The CDR3 spells CASRDYGGLAGAYNEQFF. CDR3 nucleotides: TGCGCCAGCAGAGACTACGGGGGACTAGCGGGGGCCTACAATGAGCAGTTCTTC.

J is TRBJ2-7 and V is TRBV2; TRBD1 agrees at 12 bases. Germline trimming cut 3 bases from V and 1 base from J; bases unmatched to any gene: 1. Germline assignment: CDR1 SNHLY and CDR2 FYNNEI. The CDR3 is 15 residues long. The CDR3: CASSEGQGASYEQYF. The CDR3 region has the DNA TGTGCCAGCAGTGAGGGACAGGGGGCGTCCTACGAGCAGTACTTC.

The chain couples TRBV7-8 to TRBJ1-1, with TRBD1 as a possible D gene (6 bases). Germline CDR1 SGHVS, CDR2 FQNEAQ. The CDR3 contains 15 residues. With 4 bases removed from V and 1 base from J, the gap between germline ends came to 13 bases. The CDR3: CASSWQGRANTEAFF. The CDR3 nucleotides read TGTGCCAGCAGCTGGCAGGGGAGAGCGAACACTGAAGCTTTCTTT.

V is TRBV2 and J is TRBJ2-1, with D tentatively TRBD2 (5 bases). CDR3 length: 16 amino acids. The germline V gene has CDR1 SNHLY and CDR2 FYNNEI. V was pared by 0 bases and J by 4 bases, with 13 bases between. The CDR3 DNA reads TGTGCCAGCAGTGAAGCGCACTTAGCGACTTACAATGAGCAGTTCTTC. Translated: CASSEAHLATYNEQFF.

V is TRBV27 and J is TRBJ1-2; D is perhaps TRBD1 (5 bases). CDR3 length: 11 amino acids. Germline V gives CDR1 MNHEY, CDR2 SMNVEV (reference sequence). Trimming took 6 bases from V and 14 from J, leaving 16 bases between them. CDR3 nucleotide sequence: TGTGCCAGCAGGACAGCCTTCCGTTATACCTTC. Residues: CASRTAFRYTF.

A remark on this clone: Other DNA sequences in the sample encode the same CDR3. The J gene is TRBJ2-7, the V gene TRBV5-6; D unclear. In germline, CDR1 is SGHDT, CDR2 YYEEEE. CDR3 size: 11 residues. Trimming took 4 bases from V and 6 from J, leaving 8 bases between them. As DNA, the CDR3 is TGTGCCAGCAGCCTCACGGGCGAGCAGTACTTC. It specifies CASSLTGEQYF.

The chain combines TRBV5-4 with TRBJ1-2, with D unresolved. Germline values: CDR1 SGHNT, CDR2 YYREEE (reference sequence). The CDR3 has 15 residues. The V end was cut by 1 base, the J end by 1 base, with 11 bases between. CDR3 residues: CASSLLGAGNYGYTF. As DNA, the CDR3 is TGTGCCAGCAGCTTGTTAGGTGCGGGTAACTATGGCTACACCTTC.

This clone occurred once. The V and J genes are TRBV27 and TRBJ2-4, with unresolved D. Per the germline V gene, CDR1 is MNHEY and CDR2 is SMNVEV (reference sequence). The CDR3 has 11 residues. Trimming removed 10 bases at V and 1 base at J, with 5 bases between. CDR3 nucleotides: TGTGCCACCCGCGCCAAAAACATTCAGTACTTC. Protein sequence: CATRAKNIQYF.

Details on this clone: This sample also contains other DNA sequences that code for the same CDR3. This rearrangement joins TRBV7-9 to TRBJ1-1; D unresolved. This CDR3 comprises 12 residues. Trimming pared 7 bases from V and 1 base from J, leaving 7 bases between. Germline CDR1 SEHNR, CDR2 FQNEAQ (reference sequence). CDR3 loop: CASNRGNTEAFF. CDR3 in DNA: TGTGCCAGCAACCGGGGGAACACTGAAGCTTTCTTT.

The chain recombines TRBV30 with TRBJ1-1; possibly TRBD1 for D (5 bases). In germline, CDR1 is GTSNPN, CDR2 SVGIG (reference sequence). V lost 8 bases to trimming and J lost 0 bases, with 19 bases between them. The CDR3 length is 15 residues. Here the CDR3 DNA reads TGTGCCCGATCGGGACCGTGGGGAATGAACACTGAAGCTTTCTTT. Translating gives CARSGPWGMNTEAFF.

This chain uses TRBV4-1 with TRBJ1-2; 9 bases agree with TRBD1. The germline CDR1 and CDR2 sequences are MGHRA and YSYEKL. The CDR3 is 17 residues long. Germline trimming cut 0 bases from V and 4 bases from J; bases unmatched to any gene: 9. The CDR3 DNA follows: TGCGCCAGCAGCCAAGATGGGAGAGGACAGGGGAGCTATGGCTACACCTTC. This gives the protein CASSQDGRGQGSYGYTF.

V gene TRBV7-9 combines with J gene TRBJ2-1; D unclear. Per the germline V gene, CDR1 is SEHNR and CDR2 is FQNEAQ (reference sequence). The CDR3 extends over 13 amino acids. The germline V and J ends were trimmed by 4 bases and 5 bases, with 9 bases remaining between them. The CDR3 DNA follows: TGTGCCAGCAGCTCAGGTGGGAACAATGAGCAGTTCTTC. Translating it yields CASSSGGNNEQFF. Full variable domain (rest looked up from reference TRBV7-9 and TRBJ2-1): DTGVSQNPRHKITKRGQNVTFRCDPISEHNRLYWYRQTLGQGPEFLTYFQNEAQLEKSRLLSDRFSAERPKGSFSTLEIQRTEQGDSAMYLCASSSGGNNEQFFGPGTRLTVL.

Turning to this clone: The same CDR3 is also encoded by other DNA sequences in this sample. V usage is TRBV4-3 and J usage is TRBJ1-5; D is unclear. Germline-derived CDR1 and CDR2 are LGHNA and YSLEER. The CDR3 is 13 residues long. The germline V and J ends were trimmed by 0 bases and 6 bases, with 6 bases remaining between them. The CDR3 DNA is TGCGCCAGCAGCCAAGATCGAGTTCAGCCCCAGCATTTT. Its translation is CASSQDRVQPQHF.

The V gene is TRBV4-1, the J gene TRBJ2-2, with unresolved D. The CDR3 spans 16 residues. The V end lost 0 bases, the J end lost 0 bases, and 8 bases lay between the germline ends. CDR1 and CDR2 from the germline V gene are MGHRA and YSYEKL. CDR3 region: CASSQDYITNTGELFF. The CDR3, as DNA: TGCGCCAGCAGCCAAGATTACATAACGAACACCGGGGAGCTGTTTTTT.

This clone was recorded once. The chain joins TRBV5-6 to TRBJ1-1, with 10 positions matching TRBD1. Per germline, CDR1 SGHDT and CDR2 YYEEEE. J was trimmed by 1 base and V by 3 bases; bases with no gene match: 9. The CDR3 spans 17 residues. CDR3: CASSSGTGAAPNTEAFF. The DNA for the CDR3 is TGTGCCAGCAGCTCGGGGACAGGGGCCGCCCCGAACACTGAAGCTTTCTTT.